This T cell receptor beta chain stems from a study of blood T cell repertoires in COVID-19. The table came from immunoSEQ multiplex PCR; TCRdb's copy has only in-frame clones and leaves some out. Here the sample spans approximately 210,000 clones, about nine tenths being singletons. From germline, CDR1 is PRHDT and CDR2 FYEKMQ (reference sequence). Trimming took 0 bases from V and 7 from J, leaving 10 bases between them. The CDR3 consists of 14 residues. The chain couples TRBV13 to TRBJ1-5; D unclear. Specimen: peripheral blood. The receptor comes from a man aged 45-65 years with COVID-19, enrolled during active disease. CDR3 residues: CASSLGWVGQPQHF. The DNA for the CDR3 is TGTGCCAGCAGCTTAGGGTGGGTGGGCCAGCCCCAGCATTTT. Full variable domain (missing parts from reference TRBV13 and TRBJ1-5): AAGVIQSPRHLIKEKRETATLKCYPIPRHDTVYWYQQGPGQDPQFLISFYEKMQSDKGSIPDRFSAQQFSDYHSELNMSSLELGDSALYFCASSLGWVGQPQHFGDGTRLSIL.